These 8 T cell receptor beta chains were sequenced from one sample in a study of Ad26.COV2.S vaccination and SARS-CoV-2 variants (dated by TCRdb to the early 2020s). The treatment or condition label of this sample denotes: 15 to 20 received Ad26.COV2.S at low or high dose, single or two shots; about 5 received placebo; per-sample allocation not given. For vaccine and placebo recipients, repertoires were sequenced using samples collected on day 63 after the first injection. The library was prepared using the immunoSEQ multiplex PCR assay. TCRdb's version of the immuneACCESS table is confined to in-frame rearrangements and falls short of the full clone set. An unresolved V gene accounts for under half of the shortfall where checked; the remainder is of unknown origin. The sample contains about 450,000 clones, 89% of them found a single time. Roughly 2.5% of the sample is held by the ten biggest clonotypes.

The source material was peripheral blood, sampled in a trial of Ad26.COV2.S vaccine versus placebo. Receptors were obtained from a person aged 18 to 59 who received the Ad26.COV2.S COVID-19 vaccine or a placebo.

The rearrangement links TRBV23-1 to TRBJ1-6; 7 bases agree with TRBD1. Being an ORF, TRBV23-1 has a function that is uncertain. V shed 5 bases, J shed 0 bases, and the junction held 7 bases outside the gene matches. This CDR3 contains 17 residues. CDR3 region: CASSTTGESSYNSPLHF. The CDR3 nucleotides are TGCGCCAGCAGTACCACAGGGGAGAGCTCCTATAATTCACCCCTCCACTTT.

V usage is TRBV19 and J usage is TRBJ1-2; D is ambiguous. The germline CDR1 and CDR2 sequences are LNHDA and SQIVND (reference sequence). CDR3 length equals 13 residues. Trimming cost V 3 bases and J 6 bases, with 11 bases left between them. CDR3 protein: CASSILGYHGYTF. The CDR3 DNA reads as TGTGCCAGTAGTATTTTAGGGTATCATGGCTACACCTTC. The full variable domain, with the rest looked up from reference TRBV19 and TRBJ1-2, is DGGITQSPKYLFRKEGQNVTLSCEQNLNHDAMYWYRQDPGQGLRLIYYSQIVNDFQKGDIAEGYSVSREKKESFPLTVTSAQKNPTAFYLCASSILGYHGYTFGSGTRLTVV.

CDR3 nucleotides: TGTGCCAGCAGCTTGGAAGGGGGCAGGAGGCAGTATTTT. Amino acid sequence: CASSLEGGRRQYF. The genes are TRBV5-4 and TRBJ2-3, with 7 bases that match TRBD1. V shed 0 bases and J 11 bases; nucleotides not matched to a gene: 6. The length of the CDR3 is 13 residues. Germline V CDR1 and CDR2: SGHNT, YYREEE (reference sequence).

This sequence joins TRBV10-3 and TRBJ1-1, with TRBD1 matching over 9 bases. Germline V gene sequence: CDR1 ENHRY, CDR2 SYGVKD. CDR3 length: 15 residues. With 8 bases clipped from V and 2 bases from J, the junction kept 9 bases outside the gene matches. CDR3 DNA sequence: TGTGCCATCGGGGATTTAACAGGGGGCAACACTGAAGCTTTCTTT. This encodes CAIGDLTGGNTEAFF.

The V call is TRBV7-9, the J call TRBJ2-5; 9 bases map to TRBD1. Germline V gene sequence: CDR1 SEHNR, CDR2 FQNEAQ (reference sequence). The CDR3 is made up of 14 amino acids. J was trimmed by 3 bases and V by 5 bases; bases with no gene match: 4. The CDR3 nucleotides read TGTGCCAGCAGCCCGACAGGGGGGGAAGAGACCCAGTACTTC. It translates to CASSPTGGEETQYF.

The chain joins TRBV7-2 to TRBJ2-3; D might be TRBD1 (6 bases). The CDR3 consists of 13 residues. Trimming cost V 5 bases and J 1 base, with 7 bases left between them. CDR1 SGHTA and CDR2 FQGNSA come from the germline V gene. The DNA for the CDR3 is TGTGCCAGCAGCAGACAGGGCACAGATACGCAGTATTTT. Amino acid sequence: CASSRQGTDTQYF. The variable domain in full, completed from reference TRBV7-2 and TRBJ2-3, reads GAGVSQSPSNKVTEKGKDVELRCDPISGHTALYWYRQSLGQGLEFLIYFQGNSAPDKSGLPSDRFSAERTGGSVSTLTIQRTQQEDSAVYLCASSRQGTDTQYFGPGTRLTVL.

Only a few counts were recorded for this clone. The chain employs TRBV7-2 and TRBJ1-1, with D perhaps TRBD1 (5 bases). CDR3 length: 13 amino acids. Looked up from germline, CDR1 is SGHTA and CDR2 is FQGNSA. Trimming pared 5 bases from V and 10 bases from J, leaving 17 bases between. CDR3: CASSPTQGMVAFF. For the CDR3, the DNA is TGTGCCAGCAGCCCGACCCAGGGTATGGTAGCTTTCTTT. The whole variable domain, remainder taken from reference TRBV7-2 and TRBJ1-1, is GAGVSQSPSNKVTEKGKDVELRCDPISGHTALYWYRQSLGQGLEFLIYFQGNSAPDKSGLPSDRFSAERTGGSVSTLTIQRTQQEDSAVYLCASSPTQGMVAFFGQGTRLTVV.

In its sample, this clone was seen once. V is TRBV11-3 and J is TRBJ2-1, with TRBD2 matching 10 bases. CDR1 and CDR2 (germline): SGHNT, YENEEA. With 1 base clipped from V and 8 bases from J, the junction kept 5 bases outside the gene matches. The CDR3 length is 15 residues. This CDR3 is CASSLVLAGRDEQFF. The CDR3, as DNA: TGTGCCAGCAGCTTAGTACTAGCGGGAAGGGATGAGCAGTTCTTC.